These 28 T cell receptor beta chains were all obtained from the same sample, sequenced in a study of blood T cell repertoires in COVID-19. Here immunoSEQ multiplex PCR was the method, and the copy in TCRdb shows in-frame clones only, minus some. This table holds roughly 250,000 clones, roughly 93% found once. Sequenced material: PBMCs or T cells enriched from blood (not recorded which). The receptors shown here come from a woman aged 35 to 49 with acute COVID-19.

This clone was seen a single time. The CDR3, as DNA: TGTGCCAGCAGCCTCCCCAGGACAGGGCATACTGAAGCTTTCTTT. Translating it yields CASSLPRTGHTEAFF. V is TRBV13 and J is TRBJ1-1, with TRBD1 matching 8 bases. CDR1 and CDR2 (germline): PRHDT, FYEKMQ (reference sequence). The V segment lost 5 bases and the J segment 5 bases; nucleotides outside the gene matches: 10. This CDR3 has 15 amino acids.

The V gene is TRBV19, the J gene TRBJ2-1, with D possibly being TRBD1 (5 bases). Germline assignment: CDR1 LNHDA and CDR2 SQIVND (reference sequence). V shed 5 bases and J shed 3 bases, with 14 bases lying between them. This CDR3 region has 15 residues. CDR3 in amino acids: CASSVRQLLYNEQFF. The CDR3 DNA is TGTGCCAGTAGTGTTCGACAGCTACTCTACAATGAGCAGTTCTTC.

The J gene is TRBJ1-2, the V gene TRBV27, with 7 bases fitting TRBD1. After removal of 4 bases from V and 2 bases from J, the junction contained 7 bases not matched to a gene. The germline gives CDR1 MNHEY, CDR2 SMNVEV (reference sequence). This CDR3 is built from 15 residues. This CDR3 reads CASSSHATGNYGYTF. The CDR3 nucleotides are TGTGCCAGCAGTTCCCACGCGACAGGGAACTATGGCTACACCTTC.

The chain combines TRBV28 with TRBJ1-2; 7 nucleotides align to TRBD1. Losses at the gene ends were 6 bases for V and 2 bases for J; bases not matched to a gene: 3. This CDR3 comprises 13 residues. The V gene's germline CDR1 is MDHEN and CDR2 SYDVKM. CDR3 region: CASRGGLNYGYTF. The CDR3 DNA is TGTGCCAGCAGAGGGGGCCTCAACTATGGCTACACCTTC.

The chain joins TRBV5-6 to TRBJ2-5; D is possibly TRBD2 (5 bases). V was cut by 3 bases and J by 5 bases, with 20 bases left in between. CDR3 length: 16 residues. CDR1 SGHDT and CDR2 YYEEEE come from the germline V gene. As DNA, the CDR3 is TGTGCCAGCAGCTCAGTAGCGCTCCGGGGTACGGAGACCCAGTACTTC. Its protein product is CASSSVALRGTETQYF.

The sample holds one count of this clone. The chain is built from TRBV4-2 and TRBJ1-1; unclear D gene. The V end lost 7 bases, the J end lost 0 bases, and 21 bases lay between the germline ends. Looked up from germline, CDR1 is LGHNA and CDR2 is YNFKEQ. The CDR3 totals 17 residues. CDR3 in DNA: TGTGCCAGCACCAACCCCGCCAGGACGGGATTGAACACTGAAGCTTTCTTT. Translating gives CASTNPARTGLNTEAFF.

This sequence joins TRBV5-1 and TRBJ1-2; D perhaps matches TRBD1 (5 bases). V was pared by 4 bases and J by 8 bases, with 15 bases between. The CDR3 is 13 amino acids. Germline V gene data show CDR1 as SGHRS and CDR2 as YFSETQ. CDR3 in DNA: TGCGCCAGCAGCCCGGACATAACGGCCGGCTACACCTTC. This codes for CASSPDITAGYTF.

The chain links TRBV11-1 to TRBJ1-6; the D gene is possibly TRBD1 (5 bases). Germline CDR1 SGHAT, CDR2 FQDESV (reference sequence). This CDR3 is 14 amino acids long. V was shortened by 2 bases and J by 7 bases, with 9 bases between the two germline ends. The CDR3 nucleotides are TGTGCCAGCAGCTTAACAGGCGTGAATTCACCCCTCCACTTT. Translating it yields CASSLTGVNSPLHF.

This chain connects TRBV2 to TRBJ2-7, with TRBD1 matching over 12 bases. V was clipped by 6 bases and J by 3 bases; unmatched bases: 3. The CDR3 sequence is 14 residues long. Germline CDR1 is SNHLY and CDR2 is FYNNEI. This CDR3 reads CASRRDRGLYEQYF. The CDR3 region has the DNA TGTGCCAGCAGGCGGGACAGGGGGCTCTACGAGCAGTACTTC. Supplemented by reference TRBV2 and TRBJ2-7, the full variable domain reads EPEVTQTPSHQVTQMGQEVILRCVPISNHLYFYWYRQILGQKVEFLVSFYNNEISEKSEIFDDQFSVERPDGSNFTLKIRSTKLEDSAMYFCASRRDRGLYEQYFGPGTRLTVT.

The J gene is TRBJ2-7, the V gene TRBV9; the D gene is possibly TRBD2 (5 bases). Trimming cost V 7 bases and J 0 bases, with 17 bases left between them. Germline values: CDR1 SGDLS, CDR2 YYNGEE. The CDR3 consists of 15 residues. The DNA of the CDR3 is TGTGCCAGCTCGGAGGAGGCGTCGAGCTCCTACGAGCAGTACTTC. It translates to CASSEEASSSYEQYF.

The chain links TRBV30 to TRBJ2-3, with D tentatively TRBD2 (6 bases). With 4 bases removed from V and 5 bases from J, the gap between germline ends came to 22 bases. The CDR3 extends over 16 amino acids. The germline V gene encodes CDR1 GTSNPN and CDR2 SVGIG (reference sequence). This CDR3 is CAWTPTWREKGDTQYF. As DNA, the CDR3 is TGTGCCTGGACCCCCACTTGGAGGGAAAAAGGAGATACGCAGTATTTT.

The J gene is TRBJ1-1, the V gene TRBV30, with D uncertain. Germline V gene data show CDR1 as GTSNPN and CDR2 as SVGIG (reference sequence). This CDR3 has 13 residues. Trimming removed 0 bases from V and 1 base from J, with 6 bases in between. CDR3 bases: TGTGCCTGGAGTGTTGGCAAGAACACTGAAGCTTTCTTT. It specifies CAWSVGKNTEAFF.

The V call is TRBV10-3, the J call TRBJ2-1; 9 bases are shared with TRBD2. The J segment lost 7 bases and the V segment lost 3 bases, leaving 10 bases of the junction unmatched. The CDR3 runs 16 residues. Germline V gene lookup returns CDR1 ENHRY and CDR2 SYGVKD. CDR3 sequence reads: CAISDMAGGPRNEQFF. In nucleotides, the CDR3 is TGTGCCATCAGTGATATGGCGGGGGGGCCGAGGAATGAGCAGTTCTTC.

V usage is TRBV11-3 and J usage is TRBJ2-7, with D perhaps TRBD1 (6 bases). The length of the CDR3 is 11 residues. Per germline, CDR1 SGHNT and CDR2 YENEEA. With 8 bases removed from V and 3 bases from J, the gap between germline ends came to 8 bases. CDR3 amino acids: CASGQHYEQYF. CDR3 in DNA: TGTGCCAGCGGACAGCACTACGAGCAGTACTTC.

This clone showed up just once. This chain joins TRBV6-1 and TRBJ1-1; no firm D call. Germline V gives CDR1 MNHNS, CDR2 SASEGT. This CDR3 is 15 amino acids long. Trimming stripped 2 bases from V and 0 bases from J, with 10 bases between. For the CDR3, the DNA is TGTGCCAGCAGTGAACTCGGTACTTTGAACACTGAAGCTTTCTTT. Its protein is CASSELGTLNTEAFF.

The V call is TRBV4-2, the J call TRBJ1-5; D might be TRBD1 (5 bases). There are 14 residues in the CDR3. Germline V lookup: CDR1 LGHNA, CDR2 YNFKEQ. V lost 1 base and J 4 bases, leaving 8 bases between the germline ends. The CDR3 spells CASSQAQVNQPQHF. The CDR3 nucleotides are TGTGCCAGCAGCCAAGCACAGGTTAATCAGCCCCAGCATTTT.

The chain combines TRBV5-4 with TRBJ1-6; no reliable D call. Germline V gene sequence: CDR1 SGHNT, CDR2 YYREEE (reference sequence). Trimming took off 7 bases at V and 1 base at J, with 15 bases between the two ends. The CDR3 consists of 16 residues. In DNA form, the CDR3 reads TGTGCCAGCGGACCAGGAGGAGGGTCCTATAATTCACCCCTCCACTTT. Translation: CASGPGGGSYNSPLHF.

The count of this clone is one. The chain uses TRBV6-5 and TRBJ2-3, with 9 bases that match TRBD2. There are 15 residues in the CDR3. V was clipped by 4 bases and J by 6 bases; unmatched bases: 8. Germline V gives CDR1 MNHEY, CDR2 SVGAGI. CDR3 DNA sequence: TGTGCCAGCAGTTCCCTGGGACTAGCAAGGGATACGCAGTATTTT. Amino acid sequence: CASSSLGLARDTQYF.

This clone came up a few times. J is TRBJ2-2 and V is TRBV12-3 or TRBV12-4; no firm D call. V lost 5 bases, J lost 6 bases, and 10 bases lay in between. The CDR3 spans 13 residues. The CDR3 DNA is TGTGCCAGCAGTATTGCGGTTGCCGGGGAGCTGTTTTTT. Residues: CASSIAVAGELFF.

This chain links TRBV3-1 (or the pseudogene TRBV3-2) with TRBJ2-2, with 10 bases aligning to TRBD2. In germline, CDR1 is LGHDT, CDR2 YNNKEL (reference sequence). V was pared by 4 bases and J by 15 bases, with 14 bases of the junction left unmatched. This CDR3 has 15 residues. This chain's CDR3 is CASSPRLVSGRNLFF. The CDR3 DNA is TGTGCCAGCAGCCCCCGACTGGTTAGCGGGAGGAATTTGTTTTTT.

The rearrangement uses TRBV18 and TRBJ1-5; tentatively, D is TRBD1 (5 bases). Trimming took 6 bases from V and 6 from J, leaving 15 bases between them. The CDR3 covers 14 residues. CDR1 is KGHSH, CDR2 LQKENI, per germline. In DNA, the CDR3 is TGTGCCAGCTCCCGGGACTCTTCAGGTCAGCCCCAGCATTTT. The encoded protein is CASSRDSSGQPQHF.

This chain connects TRBV5-1 to TRBJ2-5; a weak D match, TRBD2 (5 bases). The germline CDR1 and CDR2 sequences are SGHRS and YFSETQ. Deletions cut 4 bases from V and 5 bases from J, with 21 bases between. The CDR3 spans 16 residues. The CDR3 spells CASSPTVASRVETQYF. The DNA for the CDR3 is TGCGCCAGCAGCCCCACCGTAGCGTCGCGGGTGGAGACCCAGTACTTC.

V is TRBV28 and J is TRBJ2-1; D might be TRBD1 (6 bases). CDR1 is MDHEN and CDR2 is SYDVKM in the germline V gene. The CDR3 is made up of 15 amino acids. The ends were cut back, 7 bases at V and 6 bases at J, with 19 bases in the middle. The CDR3 here is CASTQYREDINEQFF. The CDR3 DNA reads TGTGCCAGCACCCAGTACAGGGAAGACATCAATGAGCAGTTCTTC.

The chain uses TRBV19 and TRBJ1-5, with 8 bases aligning to TRBD1. This CDR3 region has 15 residues. Losses at the gene ends were 8 bases for V and 6 bases for J; bases not matched to a gene: 12. Germline V gives CDR1 LNHDA, CDR2 SQIVND (reference sequence). The CDR3 sequence is CASAGTGGAGQPQHF. The CDR3 DNA reads as TGTGCCAGTGCCGGGACAGGAGGAGCCGGTCAGCCCCAGCATTTT.

This rearrangement joins TRBV7-3 to TRBJ2-5; TRBD2 is a possible D gene (6 bases). The CDR3 runs to 15 residues. V lost 5 bases, J lost 4 bases, and 17 bases lay in between. Germline V CDR1 and CDR2: SGHTA, FQGTGA. CDR3 sequence reads: CASSPGTGLRETQYF. The CDR3 nucleotides read TGTGCCAGCAGCCCCGGGACTGGCTTGAGAGAGACCCAGTACTTC.

The chain joins TRBV6-4 to TRBJ2-7; TRBD1 matches at 8 bases. The V gene end was trimmed by 5 bases and the J gene end by 2 bases; junction bases not matched to a gene: 14. This CDR3 comprises 17 residues. Germline lookup yields CDR1 MRHNA and CDR2 SNTAGT. The CDR3 DNA reads TGTGCCAGCAGTACCCCCTCAACAGGGGGACAGACCTACGAGCAGTACTTC. The encoded protein is CASSTPSTGGQTYEQYF.

This chain links TRBV30 with TRBJ1-5; 11 positions agree with TRBD1. V shed 5 bases, J shed 5 bases, and the junction held 2 bases outside the gene matches. Per the germline V gene, CDR1 is GTSNPN and CDR2 is SVGIG (reference sequence). The CDR3 is 13 residues long. CDR3 nucleotides: TGTGCCTGGGGACAGGGGGCGCATCAGCCCCAGCATTTT. It translates to CAWGQGAHQPQHF.

The genes are TRBV5-1 and TRBJ1-2, with D maybe TRBD1 (5 bases). The CDR3 contains 14 residues. V was cut by 0 bases and J by 7 bases, with 13 bases left in between. Germline values: CDR1 SGHRS, CDR2 YFSETQ. As DNA, the CDR3 is TGCGCCAGCAGCTTGGCAGGGTCCCCCCGTGGCTACACCTTC. Translating it yields CASSLAGSPRGYTF.